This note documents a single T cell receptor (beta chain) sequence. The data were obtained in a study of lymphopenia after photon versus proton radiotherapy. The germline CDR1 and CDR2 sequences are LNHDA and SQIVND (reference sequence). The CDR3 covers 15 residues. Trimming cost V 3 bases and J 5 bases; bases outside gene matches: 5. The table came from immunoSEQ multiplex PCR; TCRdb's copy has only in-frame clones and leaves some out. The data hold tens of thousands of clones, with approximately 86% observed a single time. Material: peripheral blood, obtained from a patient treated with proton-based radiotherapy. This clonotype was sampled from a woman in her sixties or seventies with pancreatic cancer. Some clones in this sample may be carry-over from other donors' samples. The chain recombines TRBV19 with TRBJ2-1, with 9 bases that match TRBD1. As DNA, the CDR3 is TGTGCCAGTAGTATTATGACAGGGGGTGACAATGAGCAGTTCTTC. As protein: CASSIMTGGDNEQFF.